This T cell receptor beta chain stems from a study of CD4 T cells in relation to SARS-CoV-2 and coronaviruses. Study-wide context: ViraFEST: roughly 9-day antigen culture of PBMCs, then TCR beta CDR3 sequencing.

Libraries were prepared by immunoSEQ multiplex PCR; TCRdb keeps only in-frame clonotypes and omits some of them. The sample carries about 36,000 clones, 70% to 85% recorded once. V was shortened by 0 bases and J by 1 base, with 10 bases between the two germline ends. The CDR3 loop spans 15 amino acids. Germline V gives CDR1 SGHTA, CDR2 FQGNSA. Comments on this clone: Its target is not known.

The chain has TRBV7-2 and TRBJ2-7; D possibly corresponds to TRBD1 (5 bases). This sequence originates from an adult with COVID-19. Sequencing was performed on naive CD4+ T cells from PBMCs, cultured in vitro. Specified subset: naive CD4+ T cells isolated by negative enrichment. CDR3 residues: CASSLAGALSYEQYF. The CDR3 bases are TGTGCCAGCAGCTTAGCAGGGGCATTATCCTACGAGCAGTACTTC.